Each of the 5 T cell receptor beta chains below was sequenced from the same sample in a study of graft-versus-host responses after intestinal transplantation. For these TCRs, the target antigens are not known. Profiling relied on immunoSEQ multiplex PCR, and the TCRdb table lists in-frame clones only, not all of them. The sample consists of over 80,000 clones, 85% to 95% of them appearing once. Here the sequenced sample was unstimulated CD8+ T cells sorted from spleen or lymph node cells, taken before transplant. All receptors derive from a human donor who was the organ donor for an intestinal transplant.

The genes are TRBV5-1 and TRBJ1-2; D ambiguous. CDR1 and CDR2 (germline): SGHRS, YFSETQ. The CDR3 consists of 17 residues. Trimming stripped 0 bases from V and 0 bases from J, with 15 bases between. The CDR3 spells CASSLESGSRPNYGYTF. CDR3 sequence (DNA): TGCGCCAGCAGCTTGGAGTCAGGCTCGCGTCCTAACTATGGCTACACCTTC.

This chain joins TRBV19 and TRBJ2-5; D might be TRBD2 (6 bases). The J call is in doubt because the DNA end fits TRBJ2-7 better. Germline CDR1 LNHDA, CDR2 SQIVND (reference sequence). The CDR3 runs 13 residues. CDR3 protein: CASSPGLTYEQYF. The CDR3 bases are TGTGCCAGTAGTCCGGGACTTACCTACGAGCAGTACTTC.

V is TRBV28 and J is TRBJ1-2, with 7 bases lining up with TRBD1. This CDR3 has 14 residues. Unmatched junction bases numbered 10, after V lost 4 bases and J lost 8 bases. Germline-derived CDR1 and CDR2 are MDHEN and SYDVKM. The CDR3 loop is CASSSRQGHRGYTF. The CDR3, as DNA: TGTGCCAGCAGTTCAAGACAGGGCCATAGGGGCTACACCTTC.

This clone came up once. The CDR3 DNA is TGTGCCAGCACCTACGGGCCGGGACAGGTGGTAGATACGCAGTATTTT. Its protein is CASTYGPGQVVDTQYF. The chain uses TRBV2 and TRBJ2-3, with 8 positions matching TRBD1. The V gene's germline CDR1 is SNHLY and CDR2 FYNNEI. Trimming cost V 7 bases and J 5 bases; bases outside gene matches: 14. This CDR3 is built from 16 residues.

The chain combines TRBV6-5 with TRBJ1-2; weak D call: TRBD1 (5 bases). The germline gives CDR1 MNHEY, CDR2 SVGAGI. The CDR3 loop spans 11 amino acids. Trimming shortened V by 6 bases and J by 7 bases, and 9 bases separated the two germline ends. The CDR3 here is CASSGGSGYTF. CDR3 coding DNA: TGTGCCAGCAGCGGGGGAAGTGGCTACACCTTC.